The 26 T cell receptor beta chains below were found in one sample sequenced in a study of somatic mutations in cytotoxic T cells in rheumatoid arthritis. Data came from immunoSEQ multiplex PCR; TCRdb stores just in-frame clones and leaves some out. The data contain 20,000 to 25,000 clones, just over 85% of them singletons. The sequenced material came from CD8+ T cells sorted from blood. The origin of the receptors is a woman aged 45-65 years in good health.

This sequence joins TRBV19 and TRBJ1-1, with D unclear. The CDR3 loop spans 14 amino acids. V was shortened by 1 base and J by 8 bases, with 14 bases between the two germline ends. CDR1 and CDR2 (germline): LNHDA, SQIVND (reference sequence). For the CDR3, the DNA is TGTGCCAGTAGTATAGGGGCCGCAGACCTAGAAGCTTTCTTT. Translated, it gives CASSIGAADLEAFF.

In its sample, this clone was seen once. The V call is TRBV5-4, the J call TRBJ2-1, with TRBD2 as a possible D gene (6 bases). V was cut by 1 base and J by 6 bases, with 14 bases left in between. The CDR3 consists of 15 residues. CDR1 is SGHNT and CDR2 is YYREEE in the germline V gene (reference sequence). In nucleotides, the CDR3 is TGTGCCAGCAGCTTGAACGGGGGAGACCTCAATGAGCAGTTCTTC. This translates into CASSLNGGDLNEQFF.

The V and J genes are TRBV5-6 and TRBJ1-1, with TRBD1 matching over 9 bases. CDR1 is SGHDT, CDR2 YYEEEE, per germline. This CDR3 contains 16 residues. Unmatched junction bases numbered 10, after V lost 4 bases and J lost 3 bases. The chain's CDR3 is CASSTGTGYEDTEAFF. The CDR3 region has the DNA TGTGCCAGCAGCACCGGGACAGGGTATGAAGACACTGAAGCTTTCTTT.

V usage is TRBV9 and J usage is TRBJ1-5; 7 bases map to TRBD1. J gave up 5 bases and V 2 bases, and 7 bases lay outside the gene matches. Germline CDR1 and CDR2: SGDLS and YYNGEE. The CDR3 loop spans 15 amino acids. The CDR3 DNA sequence: TGTGCCAGCAGCGTCTCAGGGGGTTCGGATCAGCCCCAGCATTTT. This codes for CASSVSGGSDQPQHF.

This clone came up once. The chain couples TRBV13 to TRBJ1-5, with D unclear. CDR3 length: 13 amino acids. Trimming cost V 2 bases and J 1 base, with 3 bases left between them. Germline CDR1 PRHDT, CDR2 FYEKMQ (reference sequence). The CDR3 sequence: CASSLMSNQPQHF. The DNA of the CDR3 is TGTGCCAGCAGCTTAATGAGCAATCAGCCCCAGCATTTT.

The chain recombines TRBV7-8 with TRBJ1-1; D is unresolved. V lost 5 bases to trimming and J lost 6 bases, with 16 bases between them. The CDR3 extends over 14 amino acids. Germline V gives CDR1 SGHVS, CDR2 FQNEAQ. The CDR3 region has the DNA TGTGCCAGCAGCGCCCCCGGACGAGAGGCTGAAGCTTTCTTT. This translates into CASSAPGREAEAFF.

This clone showed up just once. The rearrangement links TRBV11-2 to TRBJ2-2; 8 bases agree with TRBD1. J lost 0 bases, V lost 9 bases, and 6 bases had no gene match. The CDR3 contains 15 residues. CDR1 and CDR2 (germline): SGHAT, FQNNGV. CDR3 sequence (DNA): TGTGCCAGTCCTGGACAGGGAGCGAACACCGGGGAGCTGTTTTTT. Translation gives CASPGQGANTGELFF.

This rearrangement joins TRBV5-1 to TRBJ2-7, with D tentatively TRBD2 (7 bases). Germline V gene sequence: CDR1 SGHRS, CDR2 YFSETQ. The CDR3 runs 13 residues. V was trimmed by 3 bases and J by 2 bases, leaving 9 bases between them. The CDR3 loop reads CASSWEGAYEQYF. The CDR3 DNA reads as TGCGCCAGCAGCTGGGAGGGGGCCTACGAGCAGTACTTC.

The rearrangement links TRBV9 to TRBJ2-1; 10 bases fit TRBD2. The germline CDR1 and CDR2 sequences are SGDLS and YYNGEE. This CDR3 contains 17 residues. J lost 4 bases, V lost 1 base, and 8 bases had no gene match. The CDR3 here is CASSVSGGASPYNEQFF. The DNA of the CDR3 is TGTGCCAGCAGCGTAAGCGGGGGGGCCTCTCCGTACAATGAGCAGTTCTTC. Full variable domain (missing parts from reference TRBV9 and TRBJ2-1): DSGVTQTPKHLITATGQRVTLRCSPRSGDLSVYWYQQSLDQGLQFLIQYYNGEERAKGNILERFSAQQFPDLHSELNLSSLELGDSALYFCASSVSGGASPYNEQFFGPGTRLTVL.

This sequence joins TRBV7-8 and TRBJ2-1; perhaps TRBD2 as D (7 bases). This CDR3 is built from 15 residues. CDR1 SGHVS and CDR2 FQNEAQ come from the germline V gene. Deletions cut 1 base from V and 10 bases from J, with 17 bases between. The CDR3 bases are TGTGCCAGCAGCTTAGGCGGGGGCCCCGGCTGGGAGCAGTTCTTC. Its protein product is CASSLGGGPGWEQFF.

This rearrangement joins TRBV5-6 to TRBJ1-1; 9 nucleotides agree with TRBD1. The CDR3 has 15 residues. Germline values: CDR1 SGHDT, CDR2 YYEEEE. Trimming removed 0 bases from V and 5 bases from J; junction bases left unmatched: 5. Here the CDR3 DNA reads TGTGCCAGCAGCTTGGAGTACAGGGGGCATACTGAAGCTTTCTTT. Translation: CASSLEYRGHTEAFF.

The rearrangement links TRBV6-1 to TRBJ2-5, with 8 bases lining up with TRBD1. The J call may be faulty, since TRBJ2-7 better matches the DNA end. The germline V gene has CDR1 MNHNS and CDR2 SASEGT. The CDR3 is 13 amino acids. The CDR3 loop is CASIDRGSYEQYF. In DNA form, the CDR3 reads TGTGCCAGCATCGACAGGGGCTCCTACGAGCAGTACTTC.

The chain links TRBV4-1 to TRBJ2-5, with unresolved D. CDR3 length: 15 amino acids. Looked up from germline, CDR1 is MGHRA and CDR2 is YSYEKL. The V end lost 3 bases, the J end lost 1 base, and 12 bases lay between the germline ends. The CDR3 DNA is TGCGCCAGCAGCCACCCCTTATTACTCCAAGAGACCCAGTACTTC. Encoded protein: CASSHPLLLQETQYF.

The chain is built from TRBV4-1 and TRBJ1-3; a possible D gene is TRBD1 (5 bases). CDR1 is MGHRA, CDR2 YSYEKL, per germline. Trimming removed 4 bases at V and 1 base at J, with 14 bases between. This CDR3 is 16 amino acids long. This CDR3 is CASSLLLGESGNTIYF. The CDR3 nucleotides are TGCGCCAGCAGCCTGCTTTTGGGGGAGTCTGGAAACACCATATATTTT.

This clone was found once. This chain uses TRBV4-3 with TRBJ2-7; 9 bases match TRBD2. The germline gives CDR1 LGHNA, CDR2 YSLEER. V lost 4 bases and J lost 7; bases outside the gene matches: 8. The CDR3 covers 14 residues. CDR3 DNA: TGCGCCAGCAGCCTCAGCGGGGGGCCTACGGAGCAGTACTTC. Protein sequence: CASSLSGGPTEQYF.

V and J are TRBV4-3 and TRBJ2-7; maybe TRBD2 (5 bases). CDR1 and CDR2 (germline): LGHNA, YSLEER. The CDR3 consists of 15 residues. The V gene lost 4 bases and the J gene lost 5 bases, with 18 bases spanning the gap. Written as DNA, the CDR3 is TGCGCCAGCAGCCCGTCGGAGAGGGCGAGGAACGAGCAGTACTTC. Translating it yields CASSPSERARNEQYF.

The chain is built from TRBV4-3 and TRBJ2-1; no clear D. CDR3 length equals 13 residues. Between the trimmed V and J ends, which lost 0 bases and 5 bases, there was a span of 5 bases. Germline lookup yields CDR1 LGHNA and CDR2 YSLEER. The chain's CDR3 is CASSQDWDNEQFF. Here the CDR3 DNA reads TGCGCCAGCAGCCAAGATTGGGACAATGAGCAGTTCTTC.

In this sample, this clone turned up once. The chain joins TRBV9 to TRBJ2-5, with D unclear. The CDR3 spans 12 residues. Trimming cost V 0 bases and J 7 bases, with 7 bases left between them. Per germline, CDR1 SGDLS and CDR2 YYNGEE. CDR3 region: CASSVDLGTQYF. Written as DNA, the CDR3 is TGTGCCAGCAGCGTAGATCTAGGGACCCAGTACTTC.

This sequence joins TRBV6-5 and TRBJ2-6; D is ambiguous. The germline V and J ends were trimmed by 2 bases and 0 bases, with 5 bases remaining between them. Germline-derived CDR1 and CDR2 are MNHEY and SVGAGI. The CDR3 totals 15 residues. CDR3 residues: CASSYTASGANVLTF. As DNA, the CDR3 is TGTGCCAGCAGTTACACGGCCTCTGGGGCCAACGTCCTGACTTTC.

This chain connects TRBV28 to TRBJ1-3; 10 bases fit TRBD1. V gave up 6 bases and J gave up 8 bases; unmatched junction bases: 7. The CDR3 totals 14 residues. Germline-derived CDR1 and CDR2 are MDHEN and SYDVKM. Here the CDR3 reads CASSETGGEDTIYF. As DNA, the CDR3 is TGTGCCAGCAGCGAGACAGGGGGCGAGGACACCATATATTTT.

The gene calls are TRBV9 and TRBJ1-1; D call uncertain. V was pared by 3 bases and J by 1 base, with 19 bases between. Germline CDR1 reads SGDLS; CDR2 reads YYNGEE. The CDR3 spans 17 residues. This chain's CDR3 is CASSARPGPSGNTEAFF. The CDR3 DNA sequence: TGTGCCAGCAGCGCCCGTCCGGGCCCAAGCGGGAACACTGAAGCTTTCTTT.

The chain combines TRBV5-6 with TRBJ2-1; 13 bases align to TRBD2. Germline V gene lookup returns CDR1 SGHDT and CDR2 YYEEEE. V shed 0 bases and J 5 bases; nucleotides not matched to a gene: 5. The CDR3 sequence is 17 residues long. The CDR3, as DNA: TGTGCCAGCAGCTTGGATCTAGGACTAGCGGGGGACAATGAGCAGTTCTTC. This sequence encodes CASSLDLGLAGDNEQFF.

The genes are TRBV27 and TRBJ1-1; D not certain. Germline CDR1 is MNHEY and CDR2 is SMNVEV (reference sequence). The CDR3 contains 14 residues. V was trimmed by 5 bases and J by 6 bases, leaving 16 bases between them. CDR3 nucleotides: TGTGCCAGCAGTCCGCTTGGCCCTGGCCCTGAAGCTTTCTTT. Amino acids: CASSPLGPGPEAFF.

The chain couples TRBV10-3 to TRBJ2-7; TRBD1 is a possible D gene (6 bases). Per the germline V gene, CDR1 is ENHRY and CDR2 is SYGVKD. This CDR3 comprises 14 residues. Trimming removed 0 bases at V and 7 bases at J, with 13 bases between. In DNA form, the CDR3 reads TGTGCCATCAGTGAGTCGAGTGGGACACAAGAGCAGTACGTC. Amino acids: CAISESSGTQEQYV.

This chain connects TRBV7-9 to TRBJ2-1; unclear D gene. The CDR3 runs to 12 residues. Germline loops: CDR1 SEHNR, CDR2 FQNEAQ (reference sequence). V lost 5 bases and J lost 10, with 12 bases in between. In DNA, the CDR3 is TGTGCCAGCAGCCCGGACCCCGGGGAGCAGTTCTTC. It specifies CASSPDPGEQFF.

The chain joins TRBV7-6 to TRBJ1-2, with 9 bases aligning to TRBD1. V shed 1 base, J shed 5 bases, and the junction held 2 bases outside the gene matches. The CDR3 covers 14 residues. The germline V gene has CDR1 SGHVS and CDR2 FNYEAQ. Here the CDR3 reads CASSLGQGEYGYTF. In nucleotides, the CDR3 is TGTGCCAGCAGCTTAGGACAGGGGGAATATGGCTACACCTTC.